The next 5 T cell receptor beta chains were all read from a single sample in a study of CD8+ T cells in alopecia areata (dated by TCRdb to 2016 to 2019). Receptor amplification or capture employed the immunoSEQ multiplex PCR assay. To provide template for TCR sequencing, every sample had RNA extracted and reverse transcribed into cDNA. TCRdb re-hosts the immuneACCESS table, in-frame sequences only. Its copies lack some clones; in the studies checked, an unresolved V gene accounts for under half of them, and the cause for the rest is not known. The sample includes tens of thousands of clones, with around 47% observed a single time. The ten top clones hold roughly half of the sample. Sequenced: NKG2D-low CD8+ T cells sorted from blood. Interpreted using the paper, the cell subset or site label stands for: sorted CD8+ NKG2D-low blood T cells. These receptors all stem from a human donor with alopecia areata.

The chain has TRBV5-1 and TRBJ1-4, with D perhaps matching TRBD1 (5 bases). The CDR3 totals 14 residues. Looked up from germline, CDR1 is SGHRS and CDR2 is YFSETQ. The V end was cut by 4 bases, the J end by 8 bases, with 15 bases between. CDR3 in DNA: TGCGCCAGCAGCCCATACACGGGGGACGAAAAACTGTTTTTT. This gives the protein CASSPYTGDEKLFF.

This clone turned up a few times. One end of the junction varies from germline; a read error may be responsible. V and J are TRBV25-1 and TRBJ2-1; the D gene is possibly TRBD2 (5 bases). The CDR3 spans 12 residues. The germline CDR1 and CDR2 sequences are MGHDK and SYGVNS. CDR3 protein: CASSVVRGGLVF. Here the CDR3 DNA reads TGTGCCAGCAGTGTGGTGAGAGGAGGTCTGGTCTTC.

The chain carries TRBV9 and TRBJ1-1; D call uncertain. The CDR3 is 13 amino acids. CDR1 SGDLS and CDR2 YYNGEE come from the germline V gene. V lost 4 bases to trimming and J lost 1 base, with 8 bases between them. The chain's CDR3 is CASSPTRNTEAFF. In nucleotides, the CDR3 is TGTGCCAGCAGCCCGACGAGGAACACTGAAGCTTTCTTT.

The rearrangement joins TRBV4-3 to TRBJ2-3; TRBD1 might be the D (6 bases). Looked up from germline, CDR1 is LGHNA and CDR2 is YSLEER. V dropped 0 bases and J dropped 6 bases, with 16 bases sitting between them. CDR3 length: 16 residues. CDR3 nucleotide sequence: TGCGCCAGCAGCCAAGATAGGGCAGGGGAGTTGGATACGCAGTATTTT. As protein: CASSQDRAGELDTQYF.

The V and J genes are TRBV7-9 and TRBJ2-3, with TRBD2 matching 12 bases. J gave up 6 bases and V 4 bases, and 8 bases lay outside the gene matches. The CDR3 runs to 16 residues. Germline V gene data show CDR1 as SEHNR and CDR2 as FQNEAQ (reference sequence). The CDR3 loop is CASSSGLAGLGDTQYF. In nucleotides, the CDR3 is TGTGCCAGCAGCTCCGGACTAGCGGGACTGGGGGATACGCAGTATTTT.